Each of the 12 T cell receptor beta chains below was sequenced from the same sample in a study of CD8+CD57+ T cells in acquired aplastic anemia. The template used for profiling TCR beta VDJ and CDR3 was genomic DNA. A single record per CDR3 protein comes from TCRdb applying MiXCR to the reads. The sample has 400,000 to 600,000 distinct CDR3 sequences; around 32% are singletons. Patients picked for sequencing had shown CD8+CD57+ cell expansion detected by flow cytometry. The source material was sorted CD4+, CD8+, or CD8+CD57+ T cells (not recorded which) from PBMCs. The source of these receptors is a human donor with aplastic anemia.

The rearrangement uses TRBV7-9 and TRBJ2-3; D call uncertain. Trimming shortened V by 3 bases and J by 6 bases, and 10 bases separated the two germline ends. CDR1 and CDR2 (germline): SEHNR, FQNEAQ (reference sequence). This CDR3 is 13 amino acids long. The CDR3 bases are TGTGCCAGCAGCTTCGGGCTAGTCGATACGCAGTATTTT. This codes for CASSFGLVDTQYF.

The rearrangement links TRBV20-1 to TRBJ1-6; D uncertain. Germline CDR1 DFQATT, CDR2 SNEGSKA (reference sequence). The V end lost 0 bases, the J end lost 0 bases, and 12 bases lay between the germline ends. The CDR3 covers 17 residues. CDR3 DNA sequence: TGCAGTGCTAGAGACGCCCCTACACGCTCCTATAATTCACCCCTCCACTTT. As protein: CSARDAPTRSYNSPLHF.

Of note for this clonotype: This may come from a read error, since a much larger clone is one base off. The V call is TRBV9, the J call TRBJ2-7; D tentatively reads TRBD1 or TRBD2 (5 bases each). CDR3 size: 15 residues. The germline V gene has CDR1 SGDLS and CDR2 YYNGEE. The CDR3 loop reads CASSAAGTLDYEQCF. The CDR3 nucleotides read TGTGCCAGCAGCGCCGCCGGGACCCTAGATTACGAGCAGTGCTTC.

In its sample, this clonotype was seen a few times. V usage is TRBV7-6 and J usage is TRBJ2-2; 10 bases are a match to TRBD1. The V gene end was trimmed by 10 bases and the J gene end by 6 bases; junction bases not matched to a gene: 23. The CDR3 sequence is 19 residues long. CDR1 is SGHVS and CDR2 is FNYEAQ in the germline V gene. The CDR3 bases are TGTGCCACCCAACCCTCGGGACAGGGGATCCCACTCAACCCCGGGGAGCTGTTTTTT. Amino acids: CATQPSGQGIPLNPGELFF.

In DNA, the CDR3 is TGCAGTGCTAGAGTGGGAACTAGTAAAGGAACAGATACGCAGTATTTT. It yields the protein CSARVGTSKGTDTQYF. The chain recombines TRBV20-1 with TRBJ2-3, with D maybe TRBD2 (5 bases). The CDR3 covers 16 residues. V gave up 1 base and J gave up 3 bases, with 17 bases separating them. The germline V gene encodes CDR1 DFQATT and CDR2 SNEGSKA (reference sequence).

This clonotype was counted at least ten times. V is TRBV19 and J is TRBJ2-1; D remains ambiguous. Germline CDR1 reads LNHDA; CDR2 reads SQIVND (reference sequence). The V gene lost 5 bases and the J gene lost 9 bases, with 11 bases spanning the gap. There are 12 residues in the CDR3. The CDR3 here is CASSDQEVEQFF. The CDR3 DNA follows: TGTGCCAGTAGTGACCAAGAGGTTGAGCAGTTCTTC.

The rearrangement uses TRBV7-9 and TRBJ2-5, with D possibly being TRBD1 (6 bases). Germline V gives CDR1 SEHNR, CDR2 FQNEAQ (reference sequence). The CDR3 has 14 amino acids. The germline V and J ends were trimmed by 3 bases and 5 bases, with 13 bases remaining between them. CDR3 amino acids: CASSFETGRETQYF. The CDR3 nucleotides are TGTGCCAGCAGCTTCGAAACAGGGCGGGAGACCCAGTACTTC.

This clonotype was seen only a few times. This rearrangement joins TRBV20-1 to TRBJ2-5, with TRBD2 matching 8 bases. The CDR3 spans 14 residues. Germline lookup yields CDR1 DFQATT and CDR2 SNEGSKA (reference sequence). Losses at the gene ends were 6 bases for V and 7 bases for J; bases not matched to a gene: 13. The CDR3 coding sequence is TGCAGTGCCACCAGGGGAAGAGCGGGGGCGACCCAGTACTTC. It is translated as CSATRGRAGATQYF.

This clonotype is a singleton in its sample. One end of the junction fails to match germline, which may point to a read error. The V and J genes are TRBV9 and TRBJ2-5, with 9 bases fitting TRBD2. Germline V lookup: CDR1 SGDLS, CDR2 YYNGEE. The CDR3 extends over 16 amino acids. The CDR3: CASSEGLREGRETQRF. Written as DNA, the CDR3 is TGTGCCAGCAGCGAGGGGCTGCGGGAGGGGAGGGAGACCCAGCGCTTC.

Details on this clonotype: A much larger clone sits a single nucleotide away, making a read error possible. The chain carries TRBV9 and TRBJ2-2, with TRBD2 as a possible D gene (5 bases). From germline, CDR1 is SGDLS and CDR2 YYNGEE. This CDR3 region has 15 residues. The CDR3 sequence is CACSVEGSNTGELFF. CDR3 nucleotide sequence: TGTGCCTGCAGCGTAGAGGGCTCGAACACCGGGGAGCTGTTTTTT.

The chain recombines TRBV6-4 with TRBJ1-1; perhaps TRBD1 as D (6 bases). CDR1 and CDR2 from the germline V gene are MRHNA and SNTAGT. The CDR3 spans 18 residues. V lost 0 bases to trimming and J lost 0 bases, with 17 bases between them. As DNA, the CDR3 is TGTGCCAGCAGTGACTCGAGATGGGACATATCGATGAACACTGAAGCTTTCTTT. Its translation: CASSDSRWDISMNTEAFF.

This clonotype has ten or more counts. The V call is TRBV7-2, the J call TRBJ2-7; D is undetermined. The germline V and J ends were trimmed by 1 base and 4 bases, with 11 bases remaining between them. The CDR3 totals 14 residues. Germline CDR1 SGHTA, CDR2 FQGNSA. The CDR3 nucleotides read TGTGCCAGCAGCTTAGTAGCTGATAAATACGAGCAGTACTTC. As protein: CASSLVADKYEQYF.